The 9 T cell receptor beta chains presented below share a single source sample, sequenced in a study of cytomegalovirus exposure and HLA in healthy donors. With 60 Vbeta and 13 Jbeta primers, the PCR was carried out. The assay was immunoSEQ multiplex PCR, and TCRdb's table has in-frame clones only and misses some. This sample carries fewer than 300,000 clones, about nine tenths of them seen once, and the ten largest clones take roughly 4%. Specimen: PBMCs. These receptors all stem from a man aged 35 to 55 in good health and CMV-seropositive.

The chain employs TRBV18 and TRBJ2-2, with a weak D call TRBD2 (5 bases). CDR3 length: 12 residues. V dropped 11 bases and J dropped 1 base, with 8 bases sitting between them. Germline V gene lookup returns CDR1 KGHSH and CDR2 LQKENI. The CDR3 DNA reads as TGTGCCGGAGGAGGGAACACCGGGGAGCTGTTTTTT. Its protein product is CAGGGNTGELFF.

This chain uses TRBV19 with TRBJ2-1, with 7 bases identical to TRBD1. Unmatched junction bases numbered 6, after V lost 7 bases and J lost 0 bases. CDR1 and CDR2 (germline): LNHDA, SQIVND (reference sequence). The CDR3 loop spans 15 amino acids. Here the CDR3 DNA reads TGTGCCAGTACGCCGGGACAGAGCTCCTACAATGAGCAGTTCTTC. Translated: CASTPGQSSYNEQFF. The full variable domain, with the rest looked up from reference TRBV19 and TRBJ2-1, is DGGITQSPKYLFRKEGQNVTLSCEQNLNHDAMYWYRQDPGQGLRLIYYSQIVNDFQKGDIAEGYSVSREKKESFPLTVTSAQKNPTAFYLCASTPGQSSYNEQFFGPGTRLTVL.

The chain recombines TRBV27 with TRBJ1-1; D is perhaps TRBD1 (5 bases). The CDR3 is made up of 15 amino acids. The germline CDR1 and CDR2 sequences are MNHEY and SMNVEV (reference sequence). Trimming removed 6 bases at V and 1 base at J, with 15 bases between. The CDR3 is CASRRGSSQNTEAFF. The DNA for the CDR3 is TGTGCCAGCAGGCGGGGGTCATCCCAGAACACTGAAGCTTTCTTT.

V gene TRBV4-3 combines with J gene TRBJ1-5; D ambiguous. Deletions cut 0 bases from V and 0 bases from J, with 9 bases between. The CDR3 sequence is 16 residues long. CDR1 LGHNA and CDR2 YSLEER come from the germline V gene. Here the CDR3 DNA reads TGCGCCAGCAGCCAAGATCTTCAGTATAGCAATCAGCCCCAGCATTTT. Translating gives CASSQDLQYSNQPQHF.

The sample holds one count of this clone. V and J are TRBV7-8 and TRBJ1-1; TRBD1 might be the D (5 bases). V lost 4 bases and J 1 base, leaving 13 bases between the germline ends. Germline lookup yields CDR1 SGHVS and CDR2 FQNEAQ. The CDR3 is 15 amino acids. CDR3 nucleotide sequence: TGTGCCAGCAGCTCACAGGTTAACCGGAACACTGAAGCTTTCTTT. This encodes CASSSQVNRNTEAFF.

This clone showed up just a few times. The chain has TRBV6-5 and TRBJ2-5, with 8 bases fitting TRBD1. Losses at the gene ends were 0 bases for V and 1 base for J; bases not matched to a gene: 4. The germline V gene has CDR1 MNHEY and CDR2 SVGAGI. The CDR3 runs 16 residues. CDR3 DNA sequence: TGTGCCAGCAGTTACTCGACAGGGGTAGGCCAAGAGACCCAGTACTTC. It is translated as CASSYSTGVGQETQYF.

The gene calls are TRBV28 and TRBJ2-2; D is uncertain. With 8 bases removed from V and 6 bases from J, the gap between germline ends came to 10 bases. CDR3 length equals 12 residues. Germline values: CDR1 MDHEN, CDR2 SYDVKM. The CDR3 region is CASVTAPGELFF. The CDR3 nucleotides are TGTGCCAGCGTCACAGCCCCCGGGGAGCTGTTTTTT.

The chain has TRBV28 and TRBJ2-2, with no clear D. V gave up 3 bases and J gave up 3 bases, with 8 bases separating them. In germline, CDR1 is MDHEN, CDR2 SYDVKM. CDR3 length equals 14 residues. CDR3 DNA: TGTGCCAGCAGTTTGAGGAGATACACCGGGGAGCTGTTTTTT. This gives the protein CASSLRRYTGELFF.

The chain uses TRBV30 and TRBJ2-7, with a possible D match to TRBD2 (5 bases). V lost 4 bases to trimming and J lost 0 bases, with 10 bases between them. Germline V gene sequence: CDR1 GTSNPN, CDR2 SVGIG (reference sequence). The length of the CDR3 is 13 residues. This CDR3 is CAWKASSSYEQYF. DNA of the CDR3: TGTGCCTGGAAGGCTAGCAGCTCCTACGAGCAGTACTTC.